Listed below are T cell receptor beta chains from one sample, sequenced in a study of blood T cells in healthy people across ages. MiXCR, applied by TCRdb to the 5' RACE reads, yields one record per CDR3 protein. Among around 800,000 distinct CDR3 sequences listed, roughly 53% were seen once. The material sequenced was blood. The receptors stem from an elderly man in good health. Both conserved end residues are part of each CDR3. The D gene is left open where the match is weak. The listing skips clone size in some rows; elsewhere it reads once, few, many or a size class.

J gene: TRBJ2-7; V gene: TRBV12-3/TRBV12-4; D gene: TRBD1; clone size: -; CDR3 DNA: TGTGCCAGCAGTTTCGGGACAGGGGCTAAATACGAGCAGTACTTC; CDR3 protein: CASSFGTGAKYEQYF
J gene: TRBJ2-5; V gene: TRBV9; D gene: TRBD1; clone size: many; CDR3 DNA: TGTGCCAGCAGCGTACAGGGACAGGGTGGGACCCAGTACTTC; CDR3 protein: CASSVQGQGGTQYF
J gene: TRBJ2-5; V gene: TRBV7-2; D gene: -; clone size: -; CDR3 DNA: TGTGCCAGCAGCGTAACAGCGATGAGGGAGACCCAGTACTTC; CDR3 protein: CASSVTAMRETQYF
J gene: TRBJ1-1; V gene: TRBV19; D gene: TRBD1; clone size: -; CDR3 DNA: TGTGCCAGTACTTCCGGGACAGGTGGCTGGGGCACTGAAGCTTTCTTT; CDR3 protein: CASTSGTGGWGTEAFF
J gene: TRBJ1-1; V gene: TRBV5-1; D gene: TRBD1; clone size: few; CDR3 DNA: TGCGCCAGCAGCTTACAGGGGGCCACTGAAGCTTTCTTT; CDR3 protein: CASSLQGATEAFF
J gene: TRBJ2-5; V gene: TRBV18; D gene: TRBD1; clone size: -; CDR3 DNA: TGTGCCAGCTCACGGGACAGGGGCCCCCAAGAGACCCAGTACTTC; CDR3 protein: CASSRDRGPQETQYF
J gene: TRBJ2-3; V gene: TRBV7-9; D gene: -; clone size: -; CDR3 DNA: TGTGCCAGCAGCCCCATCGGGGGTTATAGCACAGATACGCAGTATTTT; CDR3 protein: CASSPIGGYSTDTQYF
J gene: TRBJ2-7; V gene: TRBV6-5; D gene: -; clone size: -; CDR3 DNA: TGTGCCAGCAGTTACGGTAGCGGATACTCCTACGAGCAGTACTTC; CDR3 protein: CASSYGSGYSYEQYF
J gene: TRBJ2-1; V gene: TRBV18; D gene: TRBD2; clone size: -; CDR3 DNA: TGTGCCAGCTCAACGTCGGGACTAGCGGGTAGCAATGAGCAGTTCTTC; CDR3 protein: CASSTSGLAGSNEQFF
J gene: TRBJ1-5; V gene: TRBV11-2; D gene: -; clone size: -; CDR3 DNA: TGTGCCAGCAGCTTAGTAAGGGGAAACCGTGGTCAGCCCCAGCATTTT; CDR3 protein: CASSLVRGNRGQPQHF
J gene: TRBJ1-1; V gene: TRBV2; D gene: TRBD1; clone size: -; CDR3 DNA: TGTGCCACCACACAGGGGGTTCCTGAAGCTTTCTTT; CDR3 protein: CATTQGVPEAFF
J gene: TRBJ2-3; V gene: TRBV28; D gene: -; clone size: -; CDR3 DNA: TGTGCCAGCGGTTTCGTGCCCACCACCACAGATACGCAGTATTTT; CDR3 protein: CASGFVPTTTDTQYF
J gene: TRBJ2-7; V gene: TRBV6-1; D gene: TRBD2; clone size: few; CDR3 DNA: TGTGCCAGCAGCCTCACCCGCCCAACTAGCGGGAGCCACGAGCAGTACTTC; CDR3 protein: CASSLTRPTSGSHEQYF
J gene: TRBJ2-5; V gene: TRBV13; D gene: -; clone size: -; CDR3 DNA: TGTGCCAGCAGCTTCGGAGGGAGAGGGGAGACCCGGTACTTC; CDR3 protein: CASSFGGRGETRYF
J gene: TRBJ2-7; V gene: TRBV20-1; D gene: -; clone size: once; CDR3 DNA: TGCAGTGCTAGAGATTCCAGGGTCATCTACGAGCAGTACTTC; CDR3 protein: CSARDSRVIYEQYF
J gene: TRBJ2-7; V gene: TRBV5-1; D gene: -; clone size: -; CDR3 DNA: TGCGCCAGCAGCTTGGACCAGGGGCGCGGGACCTACGAGCAGTACTTC; CDR3 protein: CASSLDQGRGTYEQYF
J gene: TRBJ2-5; V gene: TRBV5-1; D gene: TRBD1; clone size: few; CDR3 DNA: TGCGCCAGCAGCGCTCCCGGGACAGGGGGTGCGCAGTACTTC; CDR3 protein: CASSAPGTGGAQYF
J gene: TRBJ2-7; V gene: TRBV20-1; D gene: -; clone size: -; CDR3 DNA: TGCAGTGGGGGAGGGGGCTCCTACGAGCAGTACTTC; CDR3 protein: CSGGGGSYEQYF
J gene: TRBJ1-2; V gene: TRBV20-1; D gene: -; clone size: -; CDR3 DNA: TGCCGGACCGATTATGGCTACACCTTC; CDR3 protein: CRTDYGYTF
J gene: TRBJ2-3; V gene: TRBV6-2/TRBV6-3; D gene: TRBD2; clone size: -; CDR3 DNA: TGTGCCAGCAGGCCTCTAGCGGGAGTCCTCAGATACGCGTATTTT; CDR3 protein: CASRPLAGVLRYAYF
J gene: TRBJ1-5; V gene: TRBV2; D gene: -; clone size: few; CDR3 DNA: TGTGCCAGCAGTGAAGCGTACAATCAGCCCCAGCATTTT; CDR3 protein: CASSEAYNQPQHF
J gene: TRBJ2-5; V gene: TRBV25-1; D gene: TRBD2; clone size: -; CDR3 DNA: TGTGCCAGCAGTGAGACCCGACTAGCGGGAACCCAAGAGACCCAGTACTTC; CDR3 protein: CASSETRLAGTQETQYF
J gene: TRBJ2-5; V gene: TRBV12-3/TRBV12-4; D gene: TRBD1; clone size: -; CDR3 DNA: TGTGCCAGCAGTTTAAAAAGGACAGGGGGCTTGGGGACCCAGTACTTC; CDR3 protein: CASSLKRTGGLGTQYF
J gene: TRBJ1-6; V gene: TRBV7-2; D gene: -; clone size: -; CDR3 DNA: TGTGCCAGCAGCCCCGGGACAACCAATTCACCCCTCCACTTT; CDR3 protein: CASSPGTTNSPLHF
J gene: TRBJ2-3; V gene: TRBV12-3/TRBV12-4; D gene: TRBD1; clone size: -; CDR3 DNA: TGTGCCAGCAGAGGGACAGGAAACACAGATACGCAGTATTTT; CDR3 protein: CASRGTGNTDTQYF
J gene: TRBJ2-5; V gene: TRBV24-1; D gene: TRBD2; clone size: -; CDR3 DNA: TGTGCCACCAGTGACCCCGGGCTAGCGGGCGTACAAGAGACCCAGTACTTC; CDR3 protein: CATSDPGLAGVQETQYF
J gene: TRBJ2-1; V gene: TRBV5-1; D gene: TRBD2; clone size: -; CDR3 DNA: TGCGCCAGCAGCACAACTAGCGACAATGAGCAGTTCTTC; CDR3 protein: CASSTTSDNEQFF
J gene: TRBJ1-1; V gene: TRBV14; D gene: -; clone size: few; CDR3 DNA: TGTGCCAGCAGCCAAGATCTCGTGGGAGAAGCTTTCTTT; CDR3 protein: CASSQDLVGEAFF